The clone carrying this TCR beta chain turned up a few times. Antigen: not known. This sample is part of a study of graft-versus-host responses after intestinal transplantation. The CDR3 loop spans 13 amino acids. Germline V CDR1 and CDR2: MNHEY, SMNVEV (reference sequence). J lost 4 bases, V lost 8 bases, and 5 bases had no gene match. The table came from immunoSEQ multiplex PCR; TCRdb's copy has only in-frame clones and leaves some out. In the table there are fewer than 85,000 clones, approximately 87% of which are singletons. This TCR was sampled from a human donor who was the organ donor for an intestinal transplant. The sample here was unstimulated CD4+ T cells sorted from spleen or lymph node cells, taken before transplant. This rearrangement joins TRBV27 to TRBJ2-7, with 10 bases matching TRBD1. CDR3 DNA: TGTGCCAGCGGCAGACAGGGGGCATACGAGCAGTACGTC. It yields the protein CASGRQGAYEQYV.